This entry lists 20 T cell receptor beta chains sequenced from one sample in a study of tumor-infiltrating lymphocytes in primary liver carcinoma. The researchers obtained blood RNA from unsorted whole blood and also extracted germline DNA. Starting from 450 to 500 ng of total RNA, TCR beta cDNA was produced with a primer in the constant region. Library construction for TCR beta comprised three nested multiplex PCR rounds performed with slightly modified ARM-PCR. Two initial PCR rounds of about 9 cycles each paired TRBV1-TRBV30 forward primers with a C-beta reverse primer. TCRdb called the multiplex PCR reads again in MiXCR, with one record for every CDR3 protein. Here the sample spans about 300,000 distinct CDR3 sequences, approximately 65% being singletons. The sequencing sample was made of peripheral blood. The receptors here all came from a middle-aged man with primary liver carcinoma and hepatitis B virus infection.

The chain recombines TRBV6-1 with TRBJ1-5, with 12 positions matching TRBD1. After removal of 6 bases from V and 6 bases from J, the junction contained 18 bases not matched to a gene. The CDR3 spans 19 residues. Germline CDR1 reads MNHNS; CDR2 reads SASEGT. DNA for the CDR3: TGTGCCAGCAGGACGACCGGGACAGGGGGCATCGTCAGGTTTCAGCCCCAGCATTTT. Protein: CASRTTGTGGIVRFQPQHF.

As for this clonotype: The germline gene is not matched at one end of the junction; a read error may be the cause. The J gene is TRBJ2-7, the V gene TRBV4-2, with D uncertain. The CDR3 spans 14 residues. Per germline, CDR1 LGHNA and CDR2 YNFKEQ. CDR3 in amino acids: CATGDWGGSYKQYF. The CDR3 DNA reads TGTGCCACCGGAGATTGGGGTGGATCCTACAAGCAGTACTTC.

On this clonotype itself: The missing conserved phenylalanine or tryptophan at the end of this CDR3 makes a read error likely. The CDR3 sequence: CASSFAGNEQFL. As DNA, the CDR3 is TGTGCCAGCAGCTTTGCAGGAAATGAGCAGTTCTTA. The chain has TRBV12-3 or TRBV12-4 and TRBJ2-1, with D unresolved. The CDR3 totals 12 residues. V was clipped by 6 bases and J by 7 bases, with 10 bases between them.

This clonotype was seen once. This may be a read error: a much more frequent sequence differs by one nucleotide. The chain is built from TRBV10-3 and TRBJ2-1, with 10 bases identical to TRBD1. V shed 10 bases and J 7 bases; nucleotides not matched to a gene: 16. CDR1 ENHRY and CDR2 SYGVKD come from the germline V gene. The CDR3 runs 16 residues. The CDR3 spells CATNNPRTGGLNEQFF. CDR3 nucleotides: TGTGCCACCAACAACCCAAGGACAGGGGGTTTAAATGAGCAGTTCTTC.

As for this clonotype: A much larger clone differs by one base, so this may be a read error. CDR3 DNA sequence: TGTGCTATTGGTTTGAGGGGGGCCGGCGAGCAGTACTTC. It yields the protein CAIGLRGAGEQYF. This chain links TRBV12-5 with TRBJ2-7; D is tentatively TRBD1 or TRBD2 (6 bases each). The CDR3 has 13 residues. Germline loops: CDR1 LGHNT, CDR2 FRNRAP. The variable domain in full, completed from reference TRBV12-5 and TRBJ2-7, reads DARVTQTPRHKVTEMGQEVTMRCQPILGHNTVFWYRQTMMQGLELLAYFRNRAPLDDSGMPKDRFSAEMPDATLATLKIQPSEPRDSAVYFCAIGLRGAGEQYFGPGTRLTVT.

This clonotype was seen a few times. The J gene is TRBJ1-2, the V gene TRBV6-2 or TRBV6-3, with unresolved D. Per germline, CDR1 MNHEY and CDR2 SVGEGT. Trimming took 2 bases from V and 5 from J, leaving 9 bases between them. There are 13 residues in the CDR3. For the CDR3, the DNA is TGTGCCAGCAGTTACCCCAACTGGTATGGCTACACCTTC. This translates into CASSYPNWYGYTF.

A word on this clonotype: A much larger clone lies a single base off, so this may be a read error. V is TRBV11-2 and J is TRBJ2-5, with D maybe TRBD2 (6 bases). This CDR3 has 15 residues. In germline, CDR1 is SGHAT, CDR2 FQNNGV. The CDR3 protein is CDSSVLSRGEETQYF. In nucleotides, the CDR3 is TGTGACAGCAGCGTTCTCTCCCGCGGGGAAGAGACCCAGTACTTC. The whole variable domain, filled in from reference TRBV11-2 and TRBJ2-5, reads EAGVAQSPRYKIIEKRQSVAFWCNPISGHATLYWYQQILGQGPKLLIQFQNNGVVDDSQLPKDRFSAERLKGVDSTLKIQPAKLEDSAVYLCDSSVLSRGEETQYFGPGTRLLVL.

The chain uses TRBV12-3 or TRBV12-4 and TRBJ2-1; no clear D. The CDR3 runs to 13 residues. Trimming left V 3 bases short and J 6 bases short, with 9 bases between. The CDR3 DNA sequence: TGTGCCAGCAGTTTTGACGAAGGCAATGAGCAGTTCTTC. Its protein is CASSFDEGNEQFF.

V usage is TRBV6-5 and J usage is TRBJ1-3; D is unresolved. The CDR3 consists of 13 residues. V shed 7 bases and J shed 11 bases, with 18 bases lying between them. The V gene's germline CDR1 is MNHEY and CDR2 SVGAGI. The CDR3 nucleotides read TGTGCCAGCACTCAACCGGGCACAGAGGCCATATATTTT. Translation gives CASTQPGTEAIYF.

About this clonotype itself: This clone may be a read error of a much larger clone one base away. The chain uses TRBV6-2 or TRBV6-3 and TRBJ1-2; 7 bases agree with TRBD1. CDR1 and CDR2 from the germline V gene are MNHEY and SVGEGT. This CDR3 has 14 residues. Trimming at V came to 6 bases and at J to 6 bases, leaving 10 bases not matched to a gene. CDR3 loop: CASRDTGANHGYTF. The CDR3, as DNA: TGTGCCAGCAGAGATACAGGGGCAAACCATGGCTACACCTTC.

The genes are TRBV5-6 and TRBJ2-7; D is undetermined. Germline CDR1 SGHDT, CDR2 YYEEEE. Trimming took off 5 bases at V and 0 bases at J, with 12 bases between the two ends. The CDR3 spans 14 residues. The CDR3 spells CASRRLTISYEQYF. CDR3 DNA: TGTGCCAGCAGGAGGCTGACCATCTCCTACGAGCAGTACTTC. Full variable domain (missing parts from reference TRBV5-6 and TRBJ2-7): DAGVTQSPTHLIKTRGQQVTLRCSPKSGHDTVSWYQQALGQGPQFIFQYYEEEERQRGNFPDRFSGHQFPNYSSELNVNALLLGDSALYLCASRRLTISYEQYFGPGTRLTVT.

The rearrangement links TRBV29-1 to TRBJ1-3; D is undetermined. The V gene lost 6 bases and the J gene lost 2 bases, with 14 bases spanning the gap. CDR1 is SQVTM and CDR2 is ANQGSEA in the germline V gene. The CDR3 runs to 14 residues. The CDR3 here is CSVPAPDPGNTIYF. Written as DNA, the CDR3 is TGCAGCGTACCAGCCCCCGACCCTGGAAACACCATATATTTT.

Concerning this clonotype: Being one base from a much bigger clone, this may be a read error. The V call is TRBV12-3 or TRBV12-4, the J call TRBJ2-7; TRBD2 agrees at 9 bases. The CDR3 is 17 amino acids. Trimming at V came to 4 bases and at J to 4 bases, leaving 14 bases not matched to a gene. As DNA, the CDR3 is TGTGCCAGCAGTTCACCGCCCGGGACTAGCAGGCAATACGAGCAGTACTTC. It specifies CASSSPPGTSRQYEQYF.

The genes are TRBV6-6 and TRBJ2-1; possibly TRBD1 for D (6 bases). Trimming pared 6 bases from V and 7 bases from J, leaving 13 bases between. Germline CDR1 is MNHNY and CDR2 is SVGAGI (reference sequence). This CDR3 contains 13 residues. The CDR3 sequence is CASSRGQSNEQFF. CDR3 nucleotides: TGTGCCAGCAGCCGGGGACAATCGAATGAGCAGTTCTTC.

With respect to this clonotype: A much larger clone lies a single base off, so this may be a read error. The CDR3 DNA sequence: TGTGCCACCACTGGGGGGGTGGGATCCTACGAGCAGTACTTC. This gives the protein CATTGGVGSYEQYF. The rearrangement links TRBV10-3 to TRBJ2-7, with TRBD2 matching 7 bases. V trimming: 10 bases; J trimming: 1 base; junction bases outside the gene matches: 10. The CDR3 sequence is 14 residues long. In germline, CDR1 is ENHRY, CDR2 SYGVKD.

Of note for this clonotype: A junction boundary mismatches the germline segment, possibly from a read error. This chain joins TRBV11-2 and TRBJ2-3; D ambiguous. The germline V gene has CDR1 SGHAT and CDR2 FQNNGV. The CDR3 is 11 residues long. CDR3 in amino acids: CASTSAYTQYF. For the CDR3, the DNA is TGTGCCAGCACCTCGGCATATACGCAATATTTT.

With respect to this clonotype: Germline and junction disagree at one end, which may indicate a read error. The genes are TRBV10-3 and TRBJ2-7; 8 bases agree with TRBD1. The CDR3 runs 16 residues. In germline, CDR1 is ENHRY, CDR2 SYGVKD. The CDR3 DNA is TGTGCCATCAGTGAGCGCGGACAGGGAAGCTCCTACGAGCGGTACTTC. Its protein product is CAISERGQGSSYERYF.

For this clonotype: This may be a read error, as it is one base from a much larger clone. This chain connects TRBV30 to TRBJ2-7; D not resolved. In germline, CDR1 is GTSNPN, CDR2 SVGIG (reference sequence). The CDR3 has 11 residues. CDR3 residues: CAWSVTGEQCF. CDR3 nucleotide sequence: TGTGCCTGGAGCGTCACTGGCGAGCAGTGCTTC.

A word on this clonotype: A junction end diverges from the germline sequence, so it may reflect a read error. V usage is TRBV2 and J usage is TRBJ1-6; TRBD1 might be the D (5 bases). CDR3 length: 17 residues. CDR1 SNHLY and CDR2 FYNNEI come from the germline V gene. For the CDR3, the DNA is TGTGCCACCAGTGATAATCCGGGAGGACATGTTAATTCACCCCTCCACTTT. It specifies CATSDNPGGHVNSPLHF.

In the case of this clonotype: A read error may explain this, as a much larger clone is one base away. V is TRBV6-5 and J is TRBJ2-5; TRBD1 might be the D (6 bases). CDR3 length: 13 residues. Germline CDR1 is MNHEY and CDR2 is SVGAGI. V was pared by 6 bases and J by 4 bases, with 12 bases between. The CDR3 DNA reads TGTGCCAGCAGCCGGACAGTCCTAGAGACCCAGTACTTC. It codes for CASSRTVLETQYF.